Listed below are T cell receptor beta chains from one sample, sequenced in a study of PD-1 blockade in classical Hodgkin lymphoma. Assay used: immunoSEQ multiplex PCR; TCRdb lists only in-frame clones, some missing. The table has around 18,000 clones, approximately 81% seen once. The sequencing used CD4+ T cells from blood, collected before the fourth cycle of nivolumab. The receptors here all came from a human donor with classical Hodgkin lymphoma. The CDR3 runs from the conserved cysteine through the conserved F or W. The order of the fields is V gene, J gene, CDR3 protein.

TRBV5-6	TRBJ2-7	CASSFSTGEGAYEQYF
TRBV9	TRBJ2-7	CASSVAAGGHSYEQYF
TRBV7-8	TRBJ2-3	CASSLGGQSDTQYF
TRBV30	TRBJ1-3	CAWQGVPGNTIYF
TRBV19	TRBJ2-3	CASSIRGPTPTDTQYF
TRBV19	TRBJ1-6	CASSILSSGTGNSPLHF
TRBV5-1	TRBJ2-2	CASSRTSQATGELFF
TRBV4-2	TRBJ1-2	CASSHPGAEGYTF
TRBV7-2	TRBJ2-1	CASSRGVGREGNEQFF
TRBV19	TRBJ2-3	CASSPFSTGTDTQYF
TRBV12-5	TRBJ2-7	CASGLRIAGRSSYEQYF
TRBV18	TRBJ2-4	CASSPPIGIQYF
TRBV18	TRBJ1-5	CASSQTGGNQPQHF
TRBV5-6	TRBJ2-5	CASSFLDLIGGLGETQYF
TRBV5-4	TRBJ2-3	CASSLDRVTDTQYF
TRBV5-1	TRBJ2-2	CASSPGTPNTGELFF
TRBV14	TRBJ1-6	CASSQGPLYNSPLHF
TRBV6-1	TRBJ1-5	CASSIQTGFQPQHF
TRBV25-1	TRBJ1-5	CASGTGGSGQPQHF
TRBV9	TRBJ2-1	CASSDDASSYNEQFF
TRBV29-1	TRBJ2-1	CSVEGWSTWDEQFF
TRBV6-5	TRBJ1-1	CASREGPMATEAFF
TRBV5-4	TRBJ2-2	CASSRDPHGDPVVGELFF
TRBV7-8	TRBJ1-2	CASSPVQGRDGYTF
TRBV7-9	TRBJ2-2	CASSLAGTGNTGELFF
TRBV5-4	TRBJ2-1	CASSGDRGGEQFF
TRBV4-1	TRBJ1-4	CASSQDENGVNEKLFF
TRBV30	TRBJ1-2	CALRVDYGYTF
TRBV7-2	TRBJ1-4	CASSLDIVGREELFF
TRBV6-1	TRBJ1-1	CASSEDRYTEAFF
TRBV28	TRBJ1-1	CASSQTGVPEAFF
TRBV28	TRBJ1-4	CASKIAGTGNEKLFF
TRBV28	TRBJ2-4	CASRDSGRAAKNIQYF
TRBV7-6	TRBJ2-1	CASRSAESSYNEQFF
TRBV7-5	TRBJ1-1	CARTPPWQVEGAFF
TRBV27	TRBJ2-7	CASRWGAELTYEQYF
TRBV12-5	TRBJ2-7	CASGLGLSYEQYF
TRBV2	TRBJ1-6	CASSDEGVGNSPLHF
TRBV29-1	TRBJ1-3	CSVGVSGNTIYF
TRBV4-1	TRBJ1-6	CASSQESTGNSPLHF
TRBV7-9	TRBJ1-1	CASSLALQGPGEAFF
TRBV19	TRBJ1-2	CASHTGAHNYGYTF
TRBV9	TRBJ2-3	CASSVAPGQASSTDTQYF
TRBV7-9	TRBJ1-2	CASSLSGQGYGYTF
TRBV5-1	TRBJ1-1	CASSSDTVNTEAFF
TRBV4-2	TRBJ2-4	CASSQDGTADNIQYF
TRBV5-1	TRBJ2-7	CASSLVVSSYEQYF
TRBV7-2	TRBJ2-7	CASSLALISYEQYF
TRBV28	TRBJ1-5	CASSSLPGAPNQPQHF
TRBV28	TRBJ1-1	CASSPGDVGGSEAFF
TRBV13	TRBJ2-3	CASSFLGGTDTQYF